These 24 T cell receptor beta chains originate from one sample sequenced in a study of blood T cell repertoires in COVID-19. Repertoires were generated with immunoSEQ multiplex PCR, while TCRdb's copy carries only in-frame clones and drops some. Of 150,000 to 200,000 clones listed, around nine tenths were seen once; the top ten hold approximately 0.56%. The sample was peripheral blood. The origin of the receptors is a man aged 50-59 years with acute or convalescent COVID-19.

This clone was seen just once. The chain combines TRBV25-1 with TRBJ1-4; D call uncertain. Looked up from germline, CDR1 is MGHDK and CDR2 is SYGVNS. The CDR3 consists of 12 residues. The V end was cut by 4 bases, the J end by 11 bases, with 11 bases between. DNA of the CDR3: TGTGCCAGCAGTGGTGACACCTTCAAACTGTTTTTT. This sequence encodes CASSGDTFKLFF. The full variable domain, in which reference TRBV25-1 and TRBJ1-4 provide the parts outside the CDR3, is EADIYQTPRYLVIGTGKKITLECSQTMGHDKMYWYQQDPGMELHLIHYSYGVNSTEKGDLSSESTVSRIRTEHFPLTLESARPSHTSQYLCASSGDTFKLFFGSGTQLSVL.

The J gene is TRBJ2-7, the V gene TRBV30; 7 bases map to TRBD1. V shed 5 bases and J 3 bases; nucleotides not matched to a gene: 10. CDR1 and CDR2 from the germline V gene are GTSNPN and SVGIG (reference sequence). This CDR3 spans 14 amino acids. As DNA, the CDR3 is TGTGCCTGGGGGGGACAGCACCGCTTCTACGAGCAGTACTTC. Amino acids: CAWGGQHRFYEQYF.

V is TRBV7-3 and J is TRBJ2-3; 9 bases line up with TRBD1. CDR3 length equals 15 residues. Germline V lookup: CDR1 SGHTA, CDR2 FQGTGA. With V trimmed by 5 bases and J by 4 bases, 7 bases remained unmatched. CDR3 in amino acids: CASSRGQGLADTQYF. In nucleotides, the CDR3 is TGTGCCAGCAGCCGGGGACAGGGATTAGCAGATACGCAGTATTTT.

The rearrangement joins TRBV11-2 to TRBJ1-6, with TRBD1 matching 9 bases. After removal of 5 bases from V and 7 bases from J, the junction contained 0 bases not matched to a gene. CDR3 size: 13 residues. Germline V gene data show CDR1 as SGHAT and CDR2 as FQNNGV. The CDR3 DNA reads as TGTGCCAGCAGCACAGGGGGCAATTCACCCCTCCACTTT. Its translation: CASSTGGNSPLHF.

This clone was seen a single time. V gene TRBV18 combines with J gene TRBJ1-4; 7 bases map to TRBD1. This CDR3 region has 17 residues. Germline CDR1 and CDR2: KGHSH and LQKENI. The junction had 5 bases not matched to a gene; V was cut back by 1 base and J by 0 bases. This CDR3 is CASSPRRDSATNEKLFF. Here the CDR3 DNA reads TGTGCCAGCTCACCACGGCGGGACAGCGCAACTAATGAAAAACTGTTTTTT.

The V call is TRBV9, the J call TRBJ2-6, with 10 bases that match TRBD1. There are 18 residues in the CDR3. Trimming removed 4 bases from V and 4 bases from J; junction bases left unmatched: 11. Germline V lookup: CDR1 SGDLS, CDR2 YYNGEE. CDR3 amino acids: CASSLARDRGSGANVLTF. CDR3 coding DNA: TGTGCCAGCAGCCTAGCACGGGACAGGGGATCCGGGGCCAACGTCCTGACTTTC.

The gene calls are TRBV9 and TRBJ2-1; 14 bases map to TRBD2. The CDR3 length is 19 residues. The germline gives CDR1 SGDLS, CDR2 YYNGEE. V was pared by 0 bases and J by 7 bases, with 12 bases of the junction left unmatched. The CDR3 loop reads CASSVGGKGLAGEENEQFF. The CDR3 region has the DNA TGTGCCAGCAGCGTAGGGGGGAAGGGACTAGCGGGAGAGGAAAATGAGCAGTTCTTC. Variable domain in full (rest from reference TRBV9 and TRBJ2-1): DSGVTQTPKHLITATGQRVTLRCSPRSGDLSVYWYQQSLDQGLQFLIQYYNGEERAKGNILERFSAQQFPDLHSELNLSSLELGDSALYFCASSVGGKGLAGEENEQFFGPGTRLTVL.

This clone appeared once. The V call is TRBV6-2 or TRBV6-3, the J call TRBJ1-5; D is ambiguous. CDR3 length equals 12 residues. The germline V and J ends were trimmed by 5 bases and 11 bases, with 13 bases remaining between them. Germline V CDR1 and CDR2: MNHEY, SVGEGT. The CDR3 region is CASSPNPEAQHF. CDR3 DNA: TGTGCCAGCAGTCCCAACCCGGAGGCCCAGCATTTT.

The chain links TRBV10-3 to TRBJ2-3, with 7 bases matching TRBD2. Germline V gene lookup returns CDR1 ENHRY and CDR2 SYGVKD. J was trimmed by 10 bases and V by 0 bases; bases with no gene match: 7. This CDR3 has 14 amino acids. CDR3 in amino acids: CAISESPGEGAQYF. The CDR3 region has the DNA TGTGCCATCAGTGAGTCGCCGGGGGAGGGTGCGCAGTATTTT.

This clone was observed a handful of times. The chain couples TRBV30 to TRBJ1-3, with 7 bases lining up with TRBD1. Germline CDR1 reads GTSNPN; CDR2 reads SVGIG (reference sequence). With V trimmed by 4 bases and J by 1 base, 19 bases remained unmatched. The CDR3 loop spans 19 amino acids. DNA of the CDR3: TGTGCCTGGACACTGGGACTCGACCAGGGGGTCCTATCTGGAAACACCATATATTTT. Residues: CAWTLGLDQGVLSGNTIYF. The full variable domain, with the rest looked up from reference TRBV30 and TRBJ1-3, is SQTIHQWPATLVQPVGSPLSLECTVEGTSNPNLYWYRQAAGRGLQLLFYSVGIGQISSEVPQNLSASRPQDRQFILSSKKLLLSDSGFYLCAWTLGLDQGVLSGNTIYFGEGSWLTVV.

This clone was seen once. The chain couples TRBV29-1 to TRBJ2-3; 7 nucleotides agree with TRBD2. Germline CDR1 SQVTM, CDR2 ANQGSEA. This CDR3 spans 13 amino acids. The J segment lost 0 bases and the V segment lost 7 bases, leaving 4 bases of the junction unmatched. Here the CDR3 DNA reads TGCAGCGGCTTGGGGGGGAGCACAGATACGCAGTATTTT. This gives the protein CSGLGGSTDTQYF.

This chain joins TRBV28 and TRBJ1-5; D remains unclear. The CDR3 covers 15 residues. Germline values: CDR1 MDHEN, CDR2 SYDVKM. V was trimmed by 5 bases and J by 7 bases, leaving 18 bases between them. CDR3 nucleotides: TGTGCCAGCAGTAGCGGACGGAGCCTCGGGCAGCCCCAGCATTTT. This codes for CASSSGRSLGQPQHF.

This chain joins TRBV6-5 and TRBJ2-5, with D maybe TRBD1 (6 bases). V was pared by 2 bases and J by 2 bases, with 12 bases between. CDR3 size: 15 residues. CDR1 is MNHEY and CDR2 is SVGAGI in the germline V gene. The CDR3 is CASSYGQRTQETQYF. Here the CDR3 DNA reads TGTGCCAGCAGTTACGGACAGAGGACTCAAGAGACCCAGTACTTC.

This clone was seen a single time. The rearrangement links TRBV4-1 to TRBJ2-7; 10 bases align to TRBD1. In germline, CDR1 is MGHRA, CDR2 YSYEKL. V lost 5 bases, J lost 7 bases, and 11 bases stayed unmatched. This CDR3 spans 15 amino acids. CDR3 loop: CASSWEGDRGREQYF. Here the CDR3 DNA reads TGCGCCAGCAGCTGGGAGGGGGACAGGGGTCGGGAGCAGTACTTC.

V and J are TRBV19 and TRBJ1-2; a possible D gene is TRBD1 (6 bases). The germline gives CDR1 LNHDA, CDR2 SQIVND (reference sequence). V gave up 7 bases and J gave up 4 bases, with 19 bases separating them. The CDR3 totals 15 residues. The CDR3 sequence is CASIPSSRGGYGYTF. The CDR3 region has the DNA TGTGCCAGTATCCCCTCGTCCAGGGGTGGCTATGGCTACACCTTC.

The chain has TRBV27 and TRBJ2-2; possible D gene TRBD1, 6 bases. V shed 6 bases and J shed 1 base, with 12 bases lying between them. Germline loops: CDR1 MNHEY, CDR2 SMNVEV (reference sequence). This CDR3 contains 15 residues. CDR3 sequence: CASRPGQMNTGELFF. DNA of the CDR3: TGTGCCAGCAGGCCGGGACAAATGAACACCGGGGAGCTGTTTTTT.

The CDR3 protein is CASSFTPGFGYGYTF. The CDR3 DNA reads as TGTGCCAGCAGTTTCACCCCAGGGTTCGGATATGGCTACACCTTC. J is TRBJ1-2 and V is TRBV27; D might be TRBD1 (5 bases). The length of the CDR3 is 15 residues. The V and J ends lost 3 bases and 5 bases respectively, with 16 bases between them. Germline loops: CDR1 MNHEY, CDR2 SMNVEV (reference sequence).

This chain connects TRBV6-1 to TRBJ1-1; D is unclear. V lost 3 bases and J 0 bases, leaving 8 bases between the germline ends. The CDR3 runs 14 residues. Germline V gene data show CDR1 as MNHNS and CDR2 as SASEGT. DNA for the CDR3: TGTGCCAGCAGTGACCCGTTCTTGAACACTGAAGCTTTCTTT. Amino acid sequence: CASSDPFLNTEAFF.

This chain links TRBV5-4 with TRBJ1-2, with 9 bases fitting TRBD1. The germline V gene has CDR1 SGHNT and CDR2 YYREEE (reference sequence). V lost 0 bases, J lost 7 bases, and 13 bases stayed unmatched. The CDR3 loop spans 17 amino acids. DNA for the CDR3: TGTGCCAGCAGCTTGGATTCCGGGACAGGGCGGCTTCGTGGCTACACCTTC. This sequence encodes CASSLDSGTGRLRGYTF.

V usage is TRBV9 and J usage is TRBJ2-1, with D possibly matching TRBD1 (5 bases). Trimming removed 3 bases from V and 8 bases from J, with 15 bases in between. CDR1 and CDR2 (germline): SGDLS, YYNGEE. This CDR3 has 14 amino acids. DNA for the CDR3: TGTGCCAGCAGCGGAGACAGCGCCTTTTATGAGCAGTTCTTC. This translates into CASSGDSAFYEQFF. Based on the CDR3 plus reference TRBV9 and TRBJ2-1, the full variable domain is DSGVTQTPKHLITATGQRVTLRCSPRSGDLSVYWYQQSLDQGLQFLIQYYNGEERAKGNILERFSAQQFPDLHSELNLSSLELGDSALYFCASSGDSAFYEQFFGPGTRLTVL.

This clone was seen a handful of times. V and J are TRBV5-1 and TRBJ1-1, with D possibly being TRBD1 (6 bases). Germline V gene lookup returns CDR1 SGHRS and CDR2 YFSETQ. This CDR3 spans 13 amino acids. Trimming took 3 bases from V and 5 from J, leaving 11 bases between them. CDR3 coding DNA: TGCGCCAGCAGCTCGGGACAAAATACTGAAGCTTTCTTT. Translated, it gives CASSSGQNTEAFF.

On this clone itself: Other DNA sequences within the sample encode an identical CDR3. This chain connects TRBV18 to TRBJ2-5, with 8 bases identical to TRBD1. Germline assignment: CDR1 KGHSH and CDR2 LQKENI. Losses at the gene ends were 0 bases for V and 5 bases for J; bases not matched to a gene: 2. This CDR3 region has 14 residues. CDR3 loop: CASSPPNRGETQYF. The CDR3 DNA reads TGTGCCAGCTCACCACCGAACAGGGGGGAGACCCAGTACTTC. Full variable domain (missing parts from reference TRBV18 and TRBJ2-5): NAGVMQNPRHLVRRRGQEARLRCSPMKGHSHVYWYRQLPEEGLKFMVYLQKENIIDESGMPKERFSAEFPKEGPSILRIQQVVRGDSAAYFCASSPPNRGETQYFGPGTRLLVL.

This clone was seen a few times. The gene calls are TRBV19 and TRBJ1-5, with D hard to call. CDR1 and CDR2 (germline): LNHDA, SQIVND (reference sequence). Trimming left V 9 bases short and J 4 bases short, with 16 bases between. This CDR3 is 14 amino acids long. The CDR3 bases are TGTGCCAGCGAGCTAGGAGAGGGAAATCAGCCCCAGCATTTT. It specifies CASELGEGNQPQHF.

The chain employs TRBV6-5 and TRBJ1-1; D uncertain. This CDR3 comprises 11 residues. The germline gives CDR1 MNHEY, CDR2 SVGAGI. The V end was cut by 8 bases, the J end by 3 bases, with 7 bases between. This chain's CDR3 is CASSRDTEAFF. The CDR3 DNA follows: TGTGCCAGCTCGAGGGACACTGAAGCTTTCTTT.